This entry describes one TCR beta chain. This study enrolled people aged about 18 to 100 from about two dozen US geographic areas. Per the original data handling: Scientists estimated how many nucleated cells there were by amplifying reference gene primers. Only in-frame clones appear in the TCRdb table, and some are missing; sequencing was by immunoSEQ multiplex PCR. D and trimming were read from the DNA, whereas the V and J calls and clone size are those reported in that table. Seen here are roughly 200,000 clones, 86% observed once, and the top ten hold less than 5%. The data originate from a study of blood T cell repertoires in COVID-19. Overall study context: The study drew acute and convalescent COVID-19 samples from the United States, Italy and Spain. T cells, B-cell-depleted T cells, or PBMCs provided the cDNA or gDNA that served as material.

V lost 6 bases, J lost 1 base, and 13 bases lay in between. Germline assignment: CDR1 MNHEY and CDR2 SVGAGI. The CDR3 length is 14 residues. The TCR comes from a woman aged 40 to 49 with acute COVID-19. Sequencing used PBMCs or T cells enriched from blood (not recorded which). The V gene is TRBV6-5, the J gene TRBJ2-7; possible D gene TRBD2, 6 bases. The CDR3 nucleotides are TGTGCCAGCAGGGGGGGAGGCCTATCCTACGAGCAGTACTTC. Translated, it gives CASRGGGLSYEQYF.